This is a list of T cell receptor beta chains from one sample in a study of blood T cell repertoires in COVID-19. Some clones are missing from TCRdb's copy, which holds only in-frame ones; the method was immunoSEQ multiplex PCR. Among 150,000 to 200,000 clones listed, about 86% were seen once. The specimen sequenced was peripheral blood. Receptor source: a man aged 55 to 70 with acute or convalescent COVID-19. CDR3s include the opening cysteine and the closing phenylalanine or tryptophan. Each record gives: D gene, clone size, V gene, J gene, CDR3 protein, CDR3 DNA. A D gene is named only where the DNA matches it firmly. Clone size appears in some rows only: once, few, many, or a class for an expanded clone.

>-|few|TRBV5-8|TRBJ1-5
CASSFRGQPQHF
TGTGCCAGCAGCTTCAGGGGCCAGCCCCAGCATTTT
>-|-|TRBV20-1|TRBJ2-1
CSASLRFDEQFF
TGCAGTGCTAGTCTCAGGTTCGATGAGCAGTTCTTC
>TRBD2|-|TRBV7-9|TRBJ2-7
CASSPAASGYNEQYF
TGTGCCAGCAGTCCAGCGGCTAGCGGGTATAACGAGCAGTACTTC
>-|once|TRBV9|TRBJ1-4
CASSPQVSTNEKLFF
TGTGCCAGCAGCCCCCAGGTTTCAACTAATGAAAAACTGTTTTTT
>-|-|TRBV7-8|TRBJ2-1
CASSLGQLNNEQFF
TGTGCCAGCAGCTTAGGACAACTTAACAATGAGCAGTTCTTC
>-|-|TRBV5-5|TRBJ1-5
CASSLGQVGNQPQHF
TGTGCCAGCAGCTTGGGACAGGTAGGCAATCAGCCCCAGCATTTT
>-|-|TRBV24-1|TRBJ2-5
CATSGQTGQPEGQYF
TGTGCCACCAGTGGCCAGACCGGCCAACCGGAGGGCCAGTACTTC
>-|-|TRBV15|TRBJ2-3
CATSRASTDTQYF
TGTGCCACCAGCAGGGCTAGCACAGATACGCAGTATTTT
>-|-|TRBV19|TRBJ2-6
CASSMLSKISSGANVLTF
TGTGCCAGTAGTATGCTCAGTAAGATCTCCTCTGGGGCCAACGTCCTGACTTTC
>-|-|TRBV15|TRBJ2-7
CATSRGGSRHEQYF
TGTGCCACCAGCAGGGGTGGGAGTCGGCACGAGCAGTACTTC
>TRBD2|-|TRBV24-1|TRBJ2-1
CATSGRRELNNEQFF
TGTGCCACCAGTGGAAGGCGGGAGCTGAACAATGAGCAGTTCTTC
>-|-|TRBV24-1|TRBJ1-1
CATRKGQFNTEAFF
TGTGCCACCAGGAAAGGACAGTTTAACACTGAAGCTTTCTTT
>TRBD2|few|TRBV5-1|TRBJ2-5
CASSVLVSGTQETQYF
TGCGCCAGCAGCGTCCTTGTTAGCGGGACTCAAGAGACCCAGTACTTC
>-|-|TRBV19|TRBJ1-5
CASSTGQGQPQHF
TGTGCCAGTAGTACAGGCCAGGGTCAGCCCCAGCATTTT
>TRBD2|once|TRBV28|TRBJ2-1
CASTLFLAVKSSYNEQFF
TGTGCCAGCACCCTTTTCCTAGCGGTTAAGAGCTCCTACAATGAGCAGTTCTTC
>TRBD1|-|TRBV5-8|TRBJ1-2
CASSSLLRGTGTNYGYTF
TGTGCCAGCAGCTCACTCTTACGGGGGACAGGGACGAACTATGGCTACACCTTC
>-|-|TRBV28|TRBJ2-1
CASGGGRGYNEQFF
TGTGCCAGCGGAGGCGGGCGGGGCTACAATGAGCAGTTCTTC
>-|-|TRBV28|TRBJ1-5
CASSHGPVNQPQHF
TGTGCCAGCAGCCATGGGCCCGTGAATCAGCCCCAGCATTTT
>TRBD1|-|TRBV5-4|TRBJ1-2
CASSYGGGTGANYGYTF
TGTGCCAGCAGCTATGGGGGAGGGACAGGGGCCAACTATGGCTACACCTTC
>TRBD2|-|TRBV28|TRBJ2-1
CASSALLAGSYNEQFF
TGTGCCAGCAGTGCATTACTAGCGGGGTCCTACAATGAGCAGTTCTTC
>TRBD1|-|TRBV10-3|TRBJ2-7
CAITQGQGDLSYEQYF
TGTGCCATCACCCAAGGACAGGGAGACCTTTCCTACGAGCAGTACTTC
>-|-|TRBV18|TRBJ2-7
CASSPGRSSYEQYF
TGTGCCAGCTCACCAGGGAGAAGTTCCTACGAGCAGTACTTC
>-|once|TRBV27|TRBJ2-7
CASSSPNRAKGYEQYF
TGTGCCAGCAGTTCACCCAACAGGGCCAAGGGCTACGAGCAGTACTTC
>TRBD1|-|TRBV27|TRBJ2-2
CASSSNFRTGSRGELFF
TGTGCCAGCAGTTCCAACTTCCGGACAGGTTCCAGGGGGGAGCTGTTTTTT
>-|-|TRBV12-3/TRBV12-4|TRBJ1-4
CASRRVNEKLFF
TGTGCCAGCCGGCGGGTTAATGAAAAACTGTTTTTT
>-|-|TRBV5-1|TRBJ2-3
CASSLDPPTGSSTDTQYF
TGCGCCAGCAGCTTGGATCCCCCTACAGGGTCTAGCACAGATACGCAGTATTTT
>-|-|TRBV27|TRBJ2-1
CASSFSGWRYNEQFF
TGTGCCAGCAGTTTTTCCGGGTGGCGGTACAATGAGCAGTTCTTC
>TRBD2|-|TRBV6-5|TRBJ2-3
CASSPGLAGGTQYF
TGTGCCAGCAGTCCGGGACTAGCGGGAGGGACGCAGTATTTT
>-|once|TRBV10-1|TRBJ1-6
CASSESNRLNSPLHF
TGCGCCAGCAGTGAGTCGAACAGGCTTAATTCACCCCTCCACTTT
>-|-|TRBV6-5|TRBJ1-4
CASSPRAGNEKLFF
TGTGCCAGCAGCCCCAGGGCCGGTAATGAAAAACTGTTTTTT
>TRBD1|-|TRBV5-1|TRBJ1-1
CASSPRTGGGTEAFF
TGCGCCAGCAGCCCCCGGACAGGGGGTGGCACTGAAGCTTTCTTT
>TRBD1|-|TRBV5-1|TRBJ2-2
CASSLGDRLLANTGELFF
TGCGCCAGCAGCTTGGGGGACAGGTTACTCGCGAACACCGGGGAGCTGTTTTTT
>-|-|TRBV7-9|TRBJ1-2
CASSGRGDYGYTF
TGTGCCAGCAGCGGCAGGGGAGACTATGGCTACACCTTC
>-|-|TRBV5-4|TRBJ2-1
CASSLEQGGSLRGNEQFF
TGTGCCAGCAGCTTGGAGCAGGGAGGATCCCTGAGAGGAAATGAGCAGTTCTTC
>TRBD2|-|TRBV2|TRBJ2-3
CASSEARVGGGSTDTQYF
TGTGCCAGCAGTGAAGCACGGGTGGGCGGGGGATCCACAGATACGCAGTATTTT
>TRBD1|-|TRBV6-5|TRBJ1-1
CASISPGGSEAFF
TGTGCCAGCATAAGCCCAGGGGGTTCTGAAGCTTTCTTT
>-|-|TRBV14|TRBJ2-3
CASSQEWGSPQYF
TGTGCCAGCAGCCAAGAATGGGGCAGTCCGCAGTATTTT
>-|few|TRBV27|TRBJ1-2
CASSLSAGTPRAGYTF
TGTGCCAGCAGTTTATCCGCGGGGACGCCTCGGGCTGGCTACACCTTC
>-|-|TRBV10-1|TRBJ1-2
CASSPVRGYTF
TGCGCCAGCAGCCCAGTCCGTGGCTACACCTTC
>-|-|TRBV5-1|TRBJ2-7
CASSLAGSRSYEQYF
TGCGCCAGCAGCTTGGCCGGGAGTCGGTCCTACGAGCAGTACTTC
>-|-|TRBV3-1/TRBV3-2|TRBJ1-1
CASSQVPGGTEAFF
TGTGCCAGCAGCCAAGTCCCAGGAGGGACTGAAGCTTTCTTT
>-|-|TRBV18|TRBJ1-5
CASSPSEGEPQHF
TGTGCCAGCTCACCATCCGAGGGGGAGCCCCAGCATTTT